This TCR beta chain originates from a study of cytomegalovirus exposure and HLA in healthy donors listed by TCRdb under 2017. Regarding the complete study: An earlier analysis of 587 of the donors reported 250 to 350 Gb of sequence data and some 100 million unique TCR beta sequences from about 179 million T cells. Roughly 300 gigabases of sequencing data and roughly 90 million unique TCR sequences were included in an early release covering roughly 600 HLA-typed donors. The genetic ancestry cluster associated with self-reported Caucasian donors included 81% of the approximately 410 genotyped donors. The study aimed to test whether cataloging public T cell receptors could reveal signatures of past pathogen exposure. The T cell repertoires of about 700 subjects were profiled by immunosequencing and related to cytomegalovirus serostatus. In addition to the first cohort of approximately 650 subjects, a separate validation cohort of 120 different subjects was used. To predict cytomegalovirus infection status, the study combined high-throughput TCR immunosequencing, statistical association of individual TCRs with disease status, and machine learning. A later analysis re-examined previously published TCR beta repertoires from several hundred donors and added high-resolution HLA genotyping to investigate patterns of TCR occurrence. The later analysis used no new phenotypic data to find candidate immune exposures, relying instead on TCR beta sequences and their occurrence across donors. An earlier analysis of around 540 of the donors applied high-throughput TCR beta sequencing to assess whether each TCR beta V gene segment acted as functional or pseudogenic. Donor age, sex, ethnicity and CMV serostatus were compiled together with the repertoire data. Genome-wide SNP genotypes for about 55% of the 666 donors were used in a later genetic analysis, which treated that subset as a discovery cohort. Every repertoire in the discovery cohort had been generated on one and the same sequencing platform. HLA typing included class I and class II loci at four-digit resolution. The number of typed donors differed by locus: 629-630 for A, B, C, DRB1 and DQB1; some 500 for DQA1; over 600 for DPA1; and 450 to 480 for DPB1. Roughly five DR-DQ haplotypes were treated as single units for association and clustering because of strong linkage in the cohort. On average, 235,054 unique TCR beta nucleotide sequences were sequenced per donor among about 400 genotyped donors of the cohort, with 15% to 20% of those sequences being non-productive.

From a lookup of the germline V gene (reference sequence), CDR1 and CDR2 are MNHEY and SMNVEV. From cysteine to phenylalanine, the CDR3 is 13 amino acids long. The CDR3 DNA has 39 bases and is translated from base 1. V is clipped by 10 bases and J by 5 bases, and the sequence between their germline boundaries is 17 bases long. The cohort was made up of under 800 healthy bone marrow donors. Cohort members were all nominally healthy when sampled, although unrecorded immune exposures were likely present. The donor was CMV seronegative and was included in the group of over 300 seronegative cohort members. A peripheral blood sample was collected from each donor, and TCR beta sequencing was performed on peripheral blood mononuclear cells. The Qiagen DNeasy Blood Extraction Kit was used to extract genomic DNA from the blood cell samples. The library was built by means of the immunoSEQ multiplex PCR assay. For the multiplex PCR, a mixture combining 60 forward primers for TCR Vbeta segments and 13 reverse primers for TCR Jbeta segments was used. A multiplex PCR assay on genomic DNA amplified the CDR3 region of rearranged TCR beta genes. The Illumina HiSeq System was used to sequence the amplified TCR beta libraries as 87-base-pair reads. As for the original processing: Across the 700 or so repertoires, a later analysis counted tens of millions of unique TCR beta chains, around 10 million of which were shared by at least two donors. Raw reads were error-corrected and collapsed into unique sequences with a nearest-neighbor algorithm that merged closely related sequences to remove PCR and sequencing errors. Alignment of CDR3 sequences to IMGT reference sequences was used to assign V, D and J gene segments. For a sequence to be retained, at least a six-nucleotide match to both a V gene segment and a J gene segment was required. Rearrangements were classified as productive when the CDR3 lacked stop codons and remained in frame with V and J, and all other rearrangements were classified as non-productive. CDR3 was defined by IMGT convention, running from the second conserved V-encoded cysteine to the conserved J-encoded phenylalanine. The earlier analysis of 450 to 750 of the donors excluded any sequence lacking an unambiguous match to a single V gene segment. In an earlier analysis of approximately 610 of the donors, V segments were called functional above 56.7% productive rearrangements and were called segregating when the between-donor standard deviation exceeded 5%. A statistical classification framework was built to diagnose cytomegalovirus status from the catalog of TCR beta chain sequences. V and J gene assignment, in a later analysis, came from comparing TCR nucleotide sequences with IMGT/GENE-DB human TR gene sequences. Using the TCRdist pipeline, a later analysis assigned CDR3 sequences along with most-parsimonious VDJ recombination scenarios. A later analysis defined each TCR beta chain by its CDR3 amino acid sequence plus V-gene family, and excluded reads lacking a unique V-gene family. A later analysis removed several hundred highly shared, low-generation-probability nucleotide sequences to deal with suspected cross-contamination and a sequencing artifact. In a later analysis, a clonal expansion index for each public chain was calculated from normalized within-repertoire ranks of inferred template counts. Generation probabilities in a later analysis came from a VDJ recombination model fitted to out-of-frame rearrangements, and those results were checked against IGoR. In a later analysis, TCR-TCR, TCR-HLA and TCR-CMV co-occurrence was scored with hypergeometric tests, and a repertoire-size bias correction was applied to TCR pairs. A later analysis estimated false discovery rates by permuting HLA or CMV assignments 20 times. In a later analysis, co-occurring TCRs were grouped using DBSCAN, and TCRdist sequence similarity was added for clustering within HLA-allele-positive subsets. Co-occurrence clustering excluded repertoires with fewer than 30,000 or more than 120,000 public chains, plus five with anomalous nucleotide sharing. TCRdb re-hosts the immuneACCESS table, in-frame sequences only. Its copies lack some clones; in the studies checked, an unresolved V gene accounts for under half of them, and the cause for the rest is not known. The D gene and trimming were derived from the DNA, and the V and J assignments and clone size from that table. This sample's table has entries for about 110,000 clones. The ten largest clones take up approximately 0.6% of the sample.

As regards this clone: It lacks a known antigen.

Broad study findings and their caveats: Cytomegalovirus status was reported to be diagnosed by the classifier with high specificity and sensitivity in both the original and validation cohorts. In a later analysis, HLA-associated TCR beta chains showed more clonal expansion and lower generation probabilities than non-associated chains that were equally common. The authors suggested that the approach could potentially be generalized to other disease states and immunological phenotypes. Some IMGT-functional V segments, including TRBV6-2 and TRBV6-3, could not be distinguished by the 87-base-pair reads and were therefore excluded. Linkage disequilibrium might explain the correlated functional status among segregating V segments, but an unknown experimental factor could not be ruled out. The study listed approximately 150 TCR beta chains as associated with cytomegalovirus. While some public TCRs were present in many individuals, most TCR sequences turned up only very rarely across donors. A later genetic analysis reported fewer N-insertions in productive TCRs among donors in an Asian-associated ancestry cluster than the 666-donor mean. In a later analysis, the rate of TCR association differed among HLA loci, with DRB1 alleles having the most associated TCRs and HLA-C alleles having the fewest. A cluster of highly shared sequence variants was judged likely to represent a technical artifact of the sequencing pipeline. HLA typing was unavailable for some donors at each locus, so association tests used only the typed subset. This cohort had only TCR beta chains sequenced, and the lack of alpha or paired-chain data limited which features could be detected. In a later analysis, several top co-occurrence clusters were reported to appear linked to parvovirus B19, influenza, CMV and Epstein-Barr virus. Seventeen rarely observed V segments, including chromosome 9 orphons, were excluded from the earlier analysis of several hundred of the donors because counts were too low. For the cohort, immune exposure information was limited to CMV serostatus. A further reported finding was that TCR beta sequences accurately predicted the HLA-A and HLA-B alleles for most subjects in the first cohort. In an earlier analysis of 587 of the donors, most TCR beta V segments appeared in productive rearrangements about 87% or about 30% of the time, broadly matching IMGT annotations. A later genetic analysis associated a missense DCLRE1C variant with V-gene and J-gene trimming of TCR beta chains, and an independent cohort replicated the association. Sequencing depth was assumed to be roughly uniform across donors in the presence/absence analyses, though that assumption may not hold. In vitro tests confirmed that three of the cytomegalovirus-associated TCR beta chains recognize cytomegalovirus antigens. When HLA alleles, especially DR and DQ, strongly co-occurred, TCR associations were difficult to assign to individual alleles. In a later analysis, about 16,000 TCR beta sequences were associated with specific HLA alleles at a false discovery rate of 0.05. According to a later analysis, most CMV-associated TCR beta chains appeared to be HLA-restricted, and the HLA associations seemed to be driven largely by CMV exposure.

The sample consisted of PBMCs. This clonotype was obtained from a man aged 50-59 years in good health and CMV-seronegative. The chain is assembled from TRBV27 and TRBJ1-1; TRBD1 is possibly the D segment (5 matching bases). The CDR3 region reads CATLTLSGTEAFF. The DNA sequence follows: TGTGCCACCTTGACCCTTTCAGGGACTGAAGCTTTCTTT.